What follows describes a single TCR beta chain. These data originate in a study of shared clonotypes between healthy human individuals. Using immunoSEQ multiplex PCR, the repertoire was profiled, and TCRdb retains in-frame clones only, with some absent. The sample holds approximately 1,500,000 clones, roughly 96% seen once. Germline assignment: CDR1 SGDLS and CDR2 YYNGEE. V lost 0 bases and J lost 0, with 9 bases in between. CDR3 length: 15 amino acids. Sequencing input: naive CD4+ T cells sorted from blood. Subset: CD45RA+ positively selected. This receptor was identified in a man under 40 in good health. The rearrangement links TRBV9 to TRBJ1-1; D call uncertain. CDR3 protein: CASSVGGQVNTEAFF. The CDR3 DNA reads as TGTGCCAGCAGCGTAGGAGGCCAGGTGAACACTGAAGCTTTCTTT.